The sequence of this T cell receptor beta chain was determined in a study of blood T cells in healthy people across ages. Study-level results: Measured against age, TCR beta diversity per million T cells decreased in a roughly linear manner. Long-lived donors had more naive CD4+ cells and higher diversity than aged donors.

Per the germline V gene, CDR1 is MNHEY and CDR2 is SMNVEV (reference sequence). This CDR3 has 13 amino acids. Trimming left V 6 bases short and J 2 bases short, with 10 bases between. About this clonotype: Its antigen is not known.

A sample-barcoded 5' primer and a J-beta primer mix were used in a second PCR of roughly 6 to 11 cycles. Every cDNA molecule bore a tag from a template-switch adaptor containing 12 random nucleotides. TCRdb ran MiXCR on the 5' RACE reads and lists one entry per CDR3 protein. Of roughly 900,000 distinct CDR3 sequences in the sample, roughly 50% were seen once. The clonotype comes from a man aged 30 to 45 in good health. Sequencing was performed on blood. This chain uses TRBV27 with TRBJ1-2; unclear D gene. CDR3: CASRLHKNYGYTF. CDR3 in DNA: TGTGCCAGCAGGCTCCACAAAAACTATGGCTACACCTTC.